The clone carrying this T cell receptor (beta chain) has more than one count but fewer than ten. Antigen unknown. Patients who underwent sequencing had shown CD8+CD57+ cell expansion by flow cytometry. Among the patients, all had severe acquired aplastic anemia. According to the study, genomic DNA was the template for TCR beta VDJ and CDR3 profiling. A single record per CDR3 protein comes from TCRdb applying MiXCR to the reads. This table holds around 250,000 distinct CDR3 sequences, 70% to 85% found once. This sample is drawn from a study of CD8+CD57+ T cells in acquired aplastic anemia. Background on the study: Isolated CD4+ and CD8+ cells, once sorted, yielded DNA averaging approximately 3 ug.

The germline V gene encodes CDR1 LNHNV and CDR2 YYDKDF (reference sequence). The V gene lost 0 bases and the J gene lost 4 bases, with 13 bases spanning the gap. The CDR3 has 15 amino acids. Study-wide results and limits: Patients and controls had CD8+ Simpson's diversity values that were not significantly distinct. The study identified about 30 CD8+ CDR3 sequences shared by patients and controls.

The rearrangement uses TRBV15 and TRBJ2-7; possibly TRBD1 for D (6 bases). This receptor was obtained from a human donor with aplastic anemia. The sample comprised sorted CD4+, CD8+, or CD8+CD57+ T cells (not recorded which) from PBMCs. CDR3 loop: CATSRDRGQGYEQYF. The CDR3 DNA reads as TGTGCCACCAGCAGAGATAGGGGTCAGGGGTACGAGCAGTACTTC.